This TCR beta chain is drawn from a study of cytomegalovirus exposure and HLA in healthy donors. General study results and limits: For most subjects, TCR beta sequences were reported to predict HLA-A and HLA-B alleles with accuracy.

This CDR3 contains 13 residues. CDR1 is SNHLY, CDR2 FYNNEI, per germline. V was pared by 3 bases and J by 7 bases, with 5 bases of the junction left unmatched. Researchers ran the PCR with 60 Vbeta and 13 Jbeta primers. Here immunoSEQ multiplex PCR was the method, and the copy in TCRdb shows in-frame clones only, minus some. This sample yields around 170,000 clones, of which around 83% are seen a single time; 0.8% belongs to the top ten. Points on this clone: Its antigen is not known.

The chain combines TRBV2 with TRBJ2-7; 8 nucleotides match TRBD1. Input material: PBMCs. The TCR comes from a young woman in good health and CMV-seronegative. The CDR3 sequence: CASSDLTGDEQYF. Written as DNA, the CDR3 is TGTGCCAGCAGTGACCTGACAGGGGATGAGCAGTACTTC.